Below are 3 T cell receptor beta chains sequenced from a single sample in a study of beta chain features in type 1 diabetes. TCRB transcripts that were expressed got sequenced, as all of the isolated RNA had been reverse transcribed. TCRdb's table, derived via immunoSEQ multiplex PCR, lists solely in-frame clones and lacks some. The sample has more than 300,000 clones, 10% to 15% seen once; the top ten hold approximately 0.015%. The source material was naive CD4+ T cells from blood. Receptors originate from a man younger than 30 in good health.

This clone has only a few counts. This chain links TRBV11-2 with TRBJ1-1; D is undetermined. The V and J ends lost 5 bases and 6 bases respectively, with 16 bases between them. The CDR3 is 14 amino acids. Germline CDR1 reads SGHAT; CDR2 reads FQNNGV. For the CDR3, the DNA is TGTGCCAGCAGCCAGTTCAGATCTGCGGCTGAAGCTTTCTTT. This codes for CASSQFRSAAEAFF.

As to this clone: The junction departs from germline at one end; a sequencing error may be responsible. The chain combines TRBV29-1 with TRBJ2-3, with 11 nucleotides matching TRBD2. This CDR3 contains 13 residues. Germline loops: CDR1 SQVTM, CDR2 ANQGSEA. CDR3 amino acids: CSVGTSGTDTQYF. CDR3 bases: TGCAGCGTGGGGACTAGCGGCACCGATACGCAGTATTTT.

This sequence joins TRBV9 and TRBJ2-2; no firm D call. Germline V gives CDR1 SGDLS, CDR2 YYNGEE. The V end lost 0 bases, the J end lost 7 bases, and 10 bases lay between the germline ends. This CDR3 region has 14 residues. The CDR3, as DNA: TGTGCCAGCAGCGTAGAAAACCGGTTCGGGGAGCTGTTTTTT. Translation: CASSVENRFGELFF.